The source of this T cell receptor beta chain is a study of blood T cell repertoires in COVID-19 (dated by TCRdb to 2018 to 2021). Study-level background: The collaborator samples originated in the United States, Italy and Spain and spanned the acute and convalescent phases of COVID-19. A freely available public database, intended as a resource for researchers studying the immune response to SARS-CoV-2, is where the repertoires were released. Samples were obtained from the ongoing ImmuneRACE study (first 160 participants) and from 1,254 subjects provided by 6 global collaborators. The material from the prospective study consisted of cDNA or gDNA derived from T cells, B-cell-depleted T cells, or PBMCs. Where available, HLA class I and class II types were taken from metadata supplied by the sample provider and were not determined by assay-based typing. Subjects who had been exposed to COVID-19, were actively infected with it, or had recovered from it provided the deeply sampled blood TCRbeta repertoires that made up the dataset. A de-identified subject ID, COVID-19 status, age in years and sex were almost always included in the sample metadata.

From the cysteine through the phenylalanine, the CDR3 covers 13 amino acids. Just CDR3 DNA is preserved here, 39 bases in frame from base 1. Based on the germline V gene (reference sequence), the CDR1 and CDR2 sequences are LNHDA and SQIVND. V and J are truncated by 6 bases and 5 bases respectively, leaving an intervening sequence of 11 bases. Collaborating institutions collected whole blood in K2EDTA tubes following their own protocols. Collaborator samples were shipped for TCRbeta analysis as frozen whole blood, isolated PBMCs, or DNA extracted from either sample type. TCRbeta CDR3 regions were amplified from genomic DNA using the immunoSEQ Assay, a bias-controlled multiplex PCR. Per the original workflow: The number of nucleated cells in each sample was estimated from the amplification of reference gene primers within the assay. To quantify the absolute abundance of each unique TCRbeta CDR3 rearrangement, sequence reads were collapsed and filtered. For each sample, productive Simpson clonality was calculated by taking the square root of Simpson's diversity index across productive rearrangements. TCRdb provides this immuneACCESS table in a form limited to in-frame rearrangements. Some clones are lacking; in checked studies, under half of them reflect an unresolved V gene, and why the rest are absent is not known. The V and J calls and the clone size are those of that table, but D and trimming were determined from the DNA. The table for this sample lists roughly 69,000 clones; roughly nine tenths of them were counted only once. Jointly, the top ten make up about 4.4% of the sample.

Concerning this clone itself: Its antigen remains unidentified. The input lacks base qualities; no much larger clone sits a single base away.

Broad study findings and their caveats: The quantity of clinical and demographic metadata differed by source and by participant and was supplied without curation.

Sequencing input: peripheral blood. Here the chain combines TRBV19 and TRBJ1-5; the D gene cannot be named for sure. The sequence derives from a man between 50 and 59 years old with active COVID-19. CDR3 region: CASSLFNYQPQHF. The sequenced DNA is TGTGCCAGTAGCCTATTCAACTATCAGCCCCAGCATTTT.